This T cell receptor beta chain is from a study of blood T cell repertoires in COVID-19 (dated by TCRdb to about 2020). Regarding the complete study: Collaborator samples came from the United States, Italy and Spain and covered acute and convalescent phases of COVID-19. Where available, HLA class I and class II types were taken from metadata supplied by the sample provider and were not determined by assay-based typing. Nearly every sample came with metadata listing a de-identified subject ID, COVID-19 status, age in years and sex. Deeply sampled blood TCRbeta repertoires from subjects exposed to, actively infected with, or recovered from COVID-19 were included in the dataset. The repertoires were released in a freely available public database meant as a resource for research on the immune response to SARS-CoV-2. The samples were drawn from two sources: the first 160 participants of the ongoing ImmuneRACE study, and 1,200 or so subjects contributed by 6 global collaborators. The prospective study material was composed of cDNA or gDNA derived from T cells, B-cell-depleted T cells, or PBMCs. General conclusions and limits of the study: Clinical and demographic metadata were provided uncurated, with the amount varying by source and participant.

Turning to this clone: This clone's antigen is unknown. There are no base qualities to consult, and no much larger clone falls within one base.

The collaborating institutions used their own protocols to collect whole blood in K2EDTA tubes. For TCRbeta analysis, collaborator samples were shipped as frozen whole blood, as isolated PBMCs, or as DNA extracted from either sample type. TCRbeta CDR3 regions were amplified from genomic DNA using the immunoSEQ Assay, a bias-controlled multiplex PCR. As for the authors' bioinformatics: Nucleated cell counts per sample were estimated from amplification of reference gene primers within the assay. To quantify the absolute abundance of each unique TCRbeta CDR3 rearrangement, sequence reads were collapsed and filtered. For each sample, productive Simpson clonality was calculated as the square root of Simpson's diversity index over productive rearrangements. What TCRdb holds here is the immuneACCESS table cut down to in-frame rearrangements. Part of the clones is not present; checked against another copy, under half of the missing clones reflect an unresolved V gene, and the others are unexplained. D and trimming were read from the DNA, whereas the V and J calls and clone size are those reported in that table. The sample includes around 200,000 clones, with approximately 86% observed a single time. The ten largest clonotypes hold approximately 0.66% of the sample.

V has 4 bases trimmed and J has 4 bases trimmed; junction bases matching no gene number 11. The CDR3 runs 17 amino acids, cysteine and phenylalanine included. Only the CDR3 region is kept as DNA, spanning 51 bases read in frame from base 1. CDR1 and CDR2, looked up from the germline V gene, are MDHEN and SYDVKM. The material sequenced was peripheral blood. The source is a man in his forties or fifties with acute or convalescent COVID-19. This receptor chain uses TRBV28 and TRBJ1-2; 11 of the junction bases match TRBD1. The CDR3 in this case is CASSSGTGGSSGYGYTF. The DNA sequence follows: TGTGCCAGCAGTTCCGGGACAGGGGGTAGTAGTGGCTATGGCTACACCTTC.